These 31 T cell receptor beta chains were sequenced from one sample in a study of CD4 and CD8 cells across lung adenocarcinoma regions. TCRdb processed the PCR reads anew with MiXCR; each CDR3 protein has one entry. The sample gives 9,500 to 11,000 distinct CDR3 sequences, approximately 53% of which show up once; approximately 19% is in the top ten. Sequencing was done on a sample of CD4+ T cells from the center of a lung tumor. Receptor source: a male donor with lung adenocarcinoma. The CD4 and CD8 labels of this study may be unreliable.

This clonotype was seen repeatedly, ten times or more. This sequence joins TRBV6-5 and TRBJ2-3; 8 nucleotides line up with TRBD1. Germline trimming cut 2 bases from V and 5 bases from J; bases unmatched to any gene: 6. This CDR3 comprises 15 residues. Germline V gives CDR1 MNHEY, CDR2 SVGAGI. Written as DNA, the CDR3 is TGTGCCAGCAGTTACACTTGGACAGGGCGAGATACGCAGTATTTT. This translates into CASSYTWTGRDTQYF.

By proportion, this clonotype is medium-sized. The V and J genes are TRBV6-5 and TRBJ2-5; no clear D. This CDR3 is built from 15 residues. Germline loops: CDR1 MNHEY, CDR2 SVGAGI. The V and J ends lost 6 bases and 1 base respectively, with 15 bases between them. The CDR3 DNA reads TGTGCCAGCAGGCCCCTACCCCACAGCCAAGAGACCCAGTACTTC. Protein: CASRPLPHSQETQYF.

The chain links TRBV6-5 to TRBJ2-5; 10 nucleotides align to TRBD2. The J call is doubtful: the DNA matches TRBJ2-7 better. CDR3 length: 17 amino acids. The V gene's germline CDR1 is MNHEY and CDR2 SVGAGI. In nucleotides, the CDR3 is TGTGCCAGCAGTTTCTCGAAAGGACTAGCGGATAACTACGAGCAGTACTTC. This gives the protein CASSFSKGLADNYEQYF.

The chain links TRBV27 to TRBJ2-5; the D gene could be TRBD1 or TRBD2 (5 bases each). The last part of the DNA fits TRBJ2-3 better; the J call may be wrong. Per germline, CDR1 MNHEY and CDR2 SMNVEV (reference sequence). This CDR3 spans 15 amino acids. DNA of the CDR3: TGTGCCAGGGGGTTCGGGGCCCTTAGCAAAGAGACGCAGTATTTT. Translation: CARGFGALSKETQYF.

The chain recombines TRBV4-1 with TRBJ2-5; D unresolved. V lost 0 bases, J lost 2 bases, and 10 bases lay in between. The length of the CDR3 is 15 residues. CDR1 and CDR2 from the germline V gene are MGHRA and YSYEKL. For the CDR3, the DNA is TGCGCCAGCAGCCAAGATTGGGCCAGGCAAGAGACCCAGTACTTC. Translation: CASSQDWARQETQYF.

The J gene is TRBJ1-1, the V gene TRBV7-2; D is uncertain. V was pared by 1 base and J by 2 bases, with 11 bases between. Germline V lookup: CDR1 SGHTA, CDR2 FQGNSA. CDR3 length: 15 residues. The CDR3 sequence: CASSLGGGSNTEAFF. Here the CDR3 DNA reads TGTGCCAGCAGCTTAGGAGGAGGGTCAAACACTGAAGCTTTCTTT.

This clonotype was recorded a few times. CDR3 sequence: CASSQVRTNEQFF. In DNA form, the CDR3 reads TGCGCCAGCAGCCAAGTGAGGACCAATGAGCAGTTCTTC. The chain couples TRBV4-3 to TRBJ2-1; no clear D gene. CDR3 length: 13 residues. The ends were cut back, 1 base at V and 6 bases at J, with 7 bases in the middle. The germline gives CDR1 LGHNA, CDR2 YSLEER.

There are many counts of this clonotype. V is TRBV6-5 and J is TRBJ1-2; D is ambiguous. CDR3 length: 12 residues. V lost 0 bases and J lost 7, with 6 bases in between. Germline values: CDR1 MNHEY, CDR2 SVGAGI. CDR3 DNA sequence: TGTGCCAGCAGTTACTCAGAGGGTGGCTACACCTTC. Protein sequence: CASSYSEGGYTF.

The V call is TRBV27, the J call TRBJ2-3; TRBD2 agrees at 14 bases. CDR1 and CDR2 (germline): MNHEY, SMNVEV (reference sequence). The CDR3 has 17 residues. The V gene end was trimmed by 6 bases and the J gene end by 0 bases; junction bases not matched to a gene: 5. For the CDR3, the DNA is TGTGCCAGCAGACGACTAGCGGGGGGGTGGAGCACAGATACGCAGTATTTT. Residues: CASRRLAGGWSTDTQYF.

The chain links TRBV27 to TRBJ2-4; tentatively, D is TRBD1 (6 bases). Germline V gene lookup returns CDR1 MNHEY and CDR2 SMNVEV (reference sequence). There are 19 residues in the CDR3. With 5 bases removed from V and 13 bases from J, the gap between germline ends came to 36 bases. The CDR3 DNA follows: TGTGCCAGCAGTGTAATAGGTCTACCATTGGGGGCCTCCTACAATGAGCAGTACTTC. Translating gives CASSVIGLPLGASYNEQYF.

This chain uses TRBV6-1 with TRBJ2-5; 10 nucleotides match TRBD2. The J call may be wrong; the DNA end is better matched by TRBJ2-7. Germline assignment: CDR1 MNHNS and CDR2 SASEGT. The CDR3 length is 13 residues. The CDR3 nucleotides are TGTGCCAGCCTTCTAGCGGGAGCCTACGAGCAGTACTTC. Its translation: CASLLAGAYEQYF.

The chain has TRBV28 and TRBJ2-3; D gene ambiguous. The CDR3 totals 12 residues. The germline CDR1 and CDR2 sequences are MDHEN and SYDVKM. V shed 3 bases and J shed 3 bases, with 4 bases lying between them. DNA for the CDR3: TGTGCCAGCAGTTTCGAGACAGATACGCAGTATTTT. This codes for CASSFETDTQYF.

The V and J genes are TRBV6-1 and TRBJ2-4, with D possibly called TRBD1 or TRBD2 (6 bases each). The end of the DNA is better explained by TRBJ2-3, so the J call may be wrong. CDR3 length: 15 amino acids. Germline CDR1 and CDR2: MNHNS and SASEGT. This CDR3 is CASGRGRWYKDTQYF. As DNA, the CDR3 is TGTGCCAGCGGACGGGGGCGGTGGTACAAAGACACGCAGTATTTT.

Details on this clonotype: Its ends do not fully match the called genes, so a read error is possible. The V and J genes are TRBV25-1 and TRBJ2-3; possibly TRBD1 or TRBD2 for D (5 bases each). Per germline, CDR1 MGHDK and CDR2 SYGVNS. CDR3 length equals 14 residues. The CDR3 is CAGSRGRGADTQYF. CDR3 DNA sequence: TGTGCGGGCAGTCGGGGCCGAGGGGCAGATACGCAGTATTTC.

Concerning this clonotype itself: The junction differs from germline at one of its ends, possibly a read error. The CDR3 coding sequence is TGCGCCAGCGCTGTGAGTGGAAATGAGCAGTTTTTC. Translated, it gives CASAVSGNEQFF. The chain carries TRBV10-1 and TRBJ2-1; unclear D gene. CDR3 length: 12 residues. Looked up from germline, CDR1 is WNHNN and CDR2 is SYGVQD (reference sequence).

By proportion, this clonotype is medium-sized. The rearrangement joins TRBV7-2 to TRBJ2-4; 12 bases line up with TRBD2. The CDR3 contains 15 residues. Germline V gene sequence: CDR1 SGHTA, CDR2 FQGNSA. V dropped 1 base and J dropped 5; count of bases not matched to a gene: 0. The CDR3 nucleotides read TGTGCCAGCAGCTTAGGACTAGCGGGGGAAAACATTCAGTACTTC. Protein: CASSLGLAGENIQYF.

CDR3 bases: TGTGCCAGCAGGGGGCGGCCTACCTTAAACTATGGCTACACCTTC. It specifies CASRGRPTLNYGYTF. J is TRBJ1-2 and V is TRBV6-4; tentatively, D is TRBD1 (5 bases). Germline assignment: CDR1 MRHNA and CDR2 SNTAGT. V lost 6 bases and J 2 bases, leaving 16 bases between the germline ends. CDR3 length: 15 residues.

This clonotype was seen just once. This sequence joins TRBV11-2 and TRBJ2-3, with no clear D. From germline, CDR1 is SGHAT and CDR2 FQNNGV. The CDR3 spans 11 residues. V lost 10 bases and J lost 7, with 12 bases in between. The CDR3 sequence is CATLPENTQYF. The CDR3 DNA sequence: TGTGCCACCTTACCCGAAAATACGCAGTATTTT.

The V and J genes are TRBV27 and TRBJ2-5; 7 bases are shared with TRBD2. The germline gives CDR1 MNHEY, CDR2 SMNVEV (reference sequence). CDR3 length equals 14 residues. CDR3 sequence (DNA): TGTGCGGGGAGTGGGAGTAGCGGGCCCGATACCCAGTACTTC. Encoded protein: CAGSGSSGPDTQYF.

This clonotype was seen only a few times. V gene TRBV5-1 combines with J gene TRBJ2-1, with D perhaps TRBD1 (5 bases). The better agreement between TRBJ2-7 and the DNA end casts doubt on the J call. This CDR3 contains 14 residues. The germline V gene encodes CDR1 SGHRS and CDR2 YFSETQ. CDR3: CASSSTGLVNEQYF. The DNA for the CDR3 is TGCGCCAGCAGCTCAACAGGTTTAGTAAACGAGCAGTACTTC.

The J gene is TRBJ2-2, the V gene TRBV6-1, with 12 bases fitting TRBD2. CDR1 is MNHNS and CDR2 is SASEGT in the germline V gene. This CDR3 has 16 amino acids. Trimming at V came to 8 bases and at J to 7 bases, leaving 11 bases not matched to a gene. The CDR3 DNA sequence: TGTGCCAGCGGTCCTAGCGGGAGGGCCTTCATCGGGGAGCTGTTTTTT. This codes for CASGPSGRAFIGELFF.

CDR3 nucleotides: TGTGCCAGCAGAGCCACGGGGCTAGCGGGGCTGTGTGCCACAAATACTCAGTACTTC. Translation: CASRATGLAGLCATNTQYF. V usage is TRBV27 and J usage is TRBJ2-4, with TRBD2 identical over 9 bases. The CDR3 runs 19 residues. Germline assignment: CDR1 MNHEY and CDR2 SMNVEV (reference sequence). Trimming at V came to 6 bases and at J to 12 bases, leaving 27 bases not matched to a gene.

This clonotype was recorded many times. The CDR3 DNA follows: TGTGCCAGCAGTTTGGGCACCCCCTACGAGCAGTACTTC. Encoded protein: CASSLGTPYEQYF. The chain uses TRBV27 and TRBJ2-7; D gene unclear. Germline loops: CDR1 MNHEY, CDR2 SMNVEV (reference sequence). The CDR3 has 13 amino acids. V lost 3 bases and J 2 bases, leaving 8 bases between the germline ends.

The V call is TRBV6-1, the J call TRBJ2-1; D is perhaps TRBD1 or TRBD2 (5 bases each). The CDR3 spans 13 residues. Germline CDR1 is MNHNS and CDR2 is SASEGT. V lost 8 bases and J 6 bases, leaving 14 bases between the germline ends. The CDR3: CASRDPGTNEQFF. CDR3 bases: TGTGCCAGCCGGGACCCGGGGACCAATGAGCAGTTCTTC.

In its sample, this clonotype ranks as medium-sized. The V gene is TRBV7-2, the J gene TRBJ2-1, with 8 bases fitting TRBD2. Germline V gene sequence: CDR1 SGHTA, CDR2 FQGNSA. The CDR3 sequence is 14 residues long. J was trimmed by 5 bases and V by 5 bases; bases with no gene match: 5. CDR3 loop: CASSPGGGNNEQFF. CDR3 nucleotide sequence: TGTGCCAGCAGCCCCGGGGGGGGAAACAATGAGCAGTTCTTC.

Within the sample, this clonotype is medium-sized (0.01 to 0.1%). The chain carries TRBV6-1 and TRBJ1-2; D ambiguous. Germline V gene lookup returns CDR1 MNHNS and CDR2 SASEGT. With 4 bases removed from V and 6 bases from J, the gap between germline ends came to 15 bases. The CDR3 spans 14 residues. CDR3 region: CASSGTHGLDGYTF. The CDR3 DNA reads TGTGCCAGCAGTGGCACACACGGCCTGGATGGCTACACCTTC.

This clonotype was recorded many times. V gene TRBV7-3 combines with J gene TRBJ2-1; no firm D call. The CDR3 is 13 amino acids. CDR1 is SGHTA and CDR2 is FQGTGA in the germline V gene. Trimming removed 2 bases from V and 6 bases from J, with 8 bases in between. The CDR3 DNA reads TGTGCCAGCAGCTTAGACCACCCCAATGAGCAGTTCTTC. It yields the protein CASSLDHPNEQFF.

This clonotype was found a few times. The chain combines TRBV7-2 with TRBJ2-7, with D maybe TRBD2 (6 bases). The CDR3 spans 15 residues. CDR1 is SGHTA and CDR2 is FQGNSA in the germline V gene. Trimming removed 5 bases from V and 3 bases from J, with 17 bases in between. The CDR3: CASSPLPGTFYEQYF. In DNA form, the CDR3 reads TGTGCCAGCAGCCCCCTGCCAGGGACTTTCTACGAGCAGTACTTC.

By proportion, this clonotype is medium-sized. CDR3 DNA: TGTGCCAGCAGTGAAGCCGGGGCGGGAGAGACCCAGTACTTC. Amino acid sequence: CASSEAGAGETQYF. The chain joins TRBV6-1 to TRBJ2-1; the D gene could be TRBD1 or TRBD2 (5 bases each). The DNA end is a closer match to TRBJ2-5, so the J assignment may be wrong. The CDR3 has 14 residues. The germline CDR1 and CDR2 sequences are MNHNS and SASEGT.

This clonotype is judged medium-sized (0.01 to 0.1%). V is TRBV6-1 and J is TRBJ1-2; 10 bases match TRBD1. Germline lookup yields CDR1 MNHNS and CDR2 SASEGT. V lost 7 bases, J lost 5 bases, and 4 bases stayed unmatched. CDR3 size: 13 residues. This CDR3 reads CASTGQGTYGYTF. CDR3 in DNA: TGTGCCAGCACGGGACAGGGGACGTATGGCTACACCTTC.

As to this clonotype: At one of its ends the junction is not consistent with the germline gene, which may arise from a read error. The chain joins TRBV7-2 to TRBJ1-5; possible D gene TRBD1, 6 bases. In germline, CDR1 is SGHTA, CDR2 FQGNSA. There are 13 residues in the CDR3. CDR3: CASSRQGYQPHHF. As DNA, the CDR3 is TGTGCCAGCAGCCGCCAGGGGTATCAGCCCCACCACTTT.